Here is one T cell receptor beta chain with its context. This sample is part of a study of blood T cell repertoires in COVID-19. Study-level information: Sources were T cells, B-cell-depleted T cells, or PBMCs; the material itself was cDNA or gDNA.

In the authors' workflow: Amplification of reference gene primers provided the estimated nucleated cell counts. Sequencing used immunoSEQ multiplex PCR; TCRdb keeps in-frame clones, though not all of them. Clonal size and the V and J genes are those of that table, whereas D and trimming came from the DNA. The table lists 300,000 to 450,000 clones, roughly 90% of them singletons. Grouping used clinical history reported by participants in a survey and questionnaire. Participants classified as exposed had met a COVID-19 case within 2 weeks before study entry. J gave up 6 bases and V 2 bases, and 7 bases lay outside the gene matches. Germline CDR1 reads MNHNY; CDR2 reads SVGAGI (reference sequence). The CDR3 has 16 amino acids.

The TCR sequence derives from a woman aged 25 to 39 who had been exposed to COVID-19. The chain recombines TRBV6-6 with TRBJ2-3; 11 nucleotides match TRBD2. Material for sequencing was PBMCs or T cells enriched from blood (not recorded which). CDR3 nucleotides: TGTGCCAGCAGTTACCTTAGCGGGAGGGCCGAGGATACGCAGTATTTT. Its protein product is CASSYLSGRAEDTQYF.